Listed below are T cell receptor beta chains from one sample, sequenced in a study of cytomegalovirus exposure and HLA in healthy donors. The method was immunoSEQ multiplex PCR; TCRdb's version includes in-frame clones alone and lacks a portion of them. The repertoire holds 120,000 or so clones, with about 80% as singletons. The sample taken for sequencing was PBMCs. These receptor sequences come from a man aged 30 to 39 in good health and CMV-seronegative. Each CDR3 is given without its conserved first and last residue. The order of the fields is CDR3 length, V gene, CDR3 protein.

CDR3 length: 12
V gene: TRBV7-3
CDR3 protein: ASSLTGGNQPQH

CDR3 length: 12
V gene: TRBV18
CDR3 protein: ASSPPAGDYGYT

CDR3 length: 13
V gene: TRBV11-2
CDR3 protein: ASSLGGGGGSPQH

CDR3 length: 14
V gene: TRBV25-1
CDR3 protein: ASSEYPGVATDTQY

CDR3 length: 13
V gene: TRBV5-1
CDR3 protein: ASSPGTVRSSPLH

CDR3 length: 11
V gene: TRBV7-6
CDR3 protein: ASSARVGTEAF

CDR3 length: 13
V gene: TRBV18
CDR3 protein: ASSRDRGRIYEQY

CDR3 length: 13
V gene: TRBV6-4
CDR3 protein: ASSEGERTADTQY

CDR3 length: 13
V gene: TRBV4-2
CDR3 protein: ASSQDEGGSSGYT

CDR3 length: 11
V gene: TRBV30
CDR3 protein: AWTGLSTDTQY

CDR3 length: 12
V gene: TRBV25-1
CDR3 protein: ASSETGGYEKLF

CDR3 length: 12
V gene: TRBV18
CDR3 protein: ASSHGQLLDGYT

CDR3 length: 10
V gene: TRBV28
CDR3 protein: ASSYRGTEAF

CDR3 length: 15
V gene: TRBV27
CDR3 protein: ASSPRPRDRTNEKLF

CDR3 length: 10
V gene: TRBV5-1
CDR3 protein: ASSLAFNEQF

CDR3 length: 13
V gene: TRBV11-3
CDR3 protein: ASSLEQGSYNEQF

CDR3 length: 13
V gene: TRBV5-1
CDR3 protein: ASSLKALGSYEQY

CDR3 length: 15
V gene: TRBV4-1
CDR3 protein: ASSQALDRKDNTEAF